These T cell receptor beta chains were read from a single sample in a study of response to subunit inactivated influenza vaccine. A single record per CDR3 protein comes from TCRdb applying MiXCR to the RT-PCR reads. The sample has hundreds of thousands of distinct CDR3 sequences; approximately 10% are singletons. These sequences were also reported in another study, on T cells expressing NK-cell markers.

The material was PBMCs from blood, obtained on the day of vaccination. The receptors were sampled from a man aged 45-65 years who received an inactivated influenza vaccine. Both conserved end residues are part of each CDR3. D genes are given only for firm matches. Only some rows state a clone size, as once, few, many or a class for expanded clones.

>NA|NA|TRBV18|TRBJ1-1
TGTGCCAGCTCACCACCGGGAGAAAGCACTGAAGCTTTCTTT
CASSPPGESTEAFF
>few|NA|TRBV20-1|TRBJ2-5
TGCAGTGCGATCGACCCTCCCCTGGCCCAGTACTTC
CSAIDPPLAQYF
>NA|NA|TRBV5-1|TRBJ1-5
TGCGCCAGCAGCTTGTCCTCCGGACTTCAGCCCCAGCATTTT
CASSLSSGLQPQHF
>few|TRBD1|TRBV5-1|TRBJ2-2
TGCGCCAGCAGCCCCTCGCCCGGACAGGGGACGAACACCGGGGAGCTGTTTTTT
CASSPSPGQGTNTGELFF
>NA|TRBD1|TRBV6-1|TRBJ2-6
TGTGCCAGCAGTGGCGGACAGGGTAGTTCTTCTGGGGCCAACGTCCTGACTTTC
CASSGGQGSSSGANVLTF
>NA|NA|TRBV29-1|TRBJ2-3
TGCAGCGTTGAAGATGTGGACATGCGCACAGATACGCAGTATTTT
CSVEDVDMRTDTQYF
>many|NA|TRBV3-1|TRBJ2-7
TGTGCCAGCAGCCAAGTCCGCGTGAACTCCTACGAGCAGTACTTC
CASSQVRVNSYEQYF
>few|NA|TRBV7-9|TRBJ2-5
TGTGCCAGCAGCTTGGGGGACGGTAAAGAGACCCAGTACTTC
CASSLGDGKETQYF
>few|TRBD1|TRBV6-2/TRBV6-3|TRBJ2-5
TGTGCCAGCAGTTCACTCGGACAGGGGCAAGAGACCCAGTACTTC
CASSSLGQGQETQYF
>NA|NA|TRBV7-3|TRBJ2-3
TGTGCCAGCAGCCTACAGGGTGGGGCAGATACGCAGTATTTT
CASSLQGGADTQYF
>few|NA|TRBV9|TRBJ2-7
TGTGCCAGCAGCGTAGGGCAGGGCGAGCAGTACTTC
CASSVGQGEQYF
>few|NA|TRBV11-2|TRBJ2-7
TGTGCCAGCAGCCAGACCGGGGGCAGGGAGCAGTACTTC
CASSQTGGREQYF
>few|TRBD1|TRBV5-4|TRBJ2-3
TGTGCCAGCAGCAGGACAGGACCGAGCACAGATACGCAGTATTTT
CASSRTGPSTDTQYF
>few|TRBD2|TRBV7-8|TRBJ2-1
TGTGCCAGCAGCGCGACCGGGACTAGCCTCCATGAGCAGTTCTTC
CASSATGTSLHEQFF
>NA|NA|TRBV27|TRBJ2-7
TGTGCCAGCAGTCCATCAGCGGCAGAAAGCTCCTACGAGCAGTACTTC
CASSPSAAESSYEQYF
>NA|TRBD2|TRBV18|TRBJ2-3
TGTGCCAGCTCACATCGGACTAGCGGGAGGGCAGATACGCAGTATTTT
CASSHRTSGRADTQYF
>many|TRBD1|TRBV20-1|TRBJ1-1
TGCAGTGCTATGACAGGGTTCAACACTGAAGCTTTCTTT
CSAMTGFNTEAFF
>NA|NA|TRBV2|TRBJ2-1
TGTGCCAGCAGTTGGGGGCCCTCATCGGGCACCTACAATGAGCAGTTCTTC
CASSWGPSSGTYNEQFF
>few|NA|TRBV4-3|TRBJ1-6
TGCGCCAGCAGCCAAGATTACTGGCAGGGAGGTTCACCCCTCCACTTT
CASSQDYWQGGSPLHF
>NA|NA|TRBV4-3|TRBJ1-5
TGCGCCAGCAGCCAAGGGTGGGGGCCCCAGCATTTT
CASSQGWGPQHF
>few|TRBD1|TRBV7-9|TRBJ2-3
TGTGCCAGCATCCGGTCCGGGACAGGGGGAGTCACAGATACGCAGTATTTT
CASIRSGTGGVTDTQYF
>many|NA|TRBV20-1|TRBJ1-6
TGCAGTGCTAGAGTGTTTGCGGGACCGAGTAATTCACCCCTCCACTTT
CSARVFAGPSNSPLHF
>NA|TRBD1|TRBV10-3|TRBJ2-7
TGTGCCATCTCAGGCCGGGACAGGGGAAGCTACGAGCAGTACTTC
CAISGRDRGSYEQYF